What follows is one T cell receptor beta chain and its context. This entry is derived from a study of blood T cell repertoires in COVID-19. Study summary: Donors in the United States, Italy and Spain gave samples during acute or convalescent COVID-19. T cells, B-cell-depleted T cells, or PBMCs supplied cDNA or gDNA.

Trimming shortened V by 1 base and J by 0 bases, and 8 bases separated the two germline ends. The germline gives CDR1 SGHTS, CDR2 YDEGEE. This CDR3 has 15 amino acids. In the study's own analysis: Scientists estimated how many nucleated cells there were by amplifying reference gene primers. Clones were sequenced by immunoSEQ multiplex PCR, and TCRdb holds only the in-frame ones, with some missing. For V, J and clone size, that table is used; D and trimming come from the DNA. The profile shows about 180,000 clones, approximately 89% of them singletons. This clonotype originated in a woman aged 25 to 39 with acute or convalescent COVID-19. Sequencing used peripheral blood. This chain links TRBV5-8 with TRBJ1-5, with D perhaps matching TRBD1 (6 bases). CDR3 residues: CASSLTGYSNQPQHF. In DNA, the CDR3 is TGTGCCAGCAGCTTGACAGGGTATAGCAATCAGCCCCAGCATTTT.